This TCR beta chain was documented in a study of early T cells in non-severe SARS-CoV-2 infection. Study-level information: RNA in bulk from unsorted whole blood was sequenced, and chains were unpaired.

This clonotype was seen at least ten times. Its antigen is undetermined. Individual cDNA molecules received unique molecular identifiers during library preparation. TCRdb redid the calling of the 5' RACE reads with MiXCR, one entry per CDR3 protein. The table includes tens of thousands of distinct CDR3 sequences, roughly an eighth detected once. General observations from the study: In VDJdb matching, anti-spike CD8 responses were favored while private and CD4 specificities went missing.

The sequence was collected from an adult who was a healthcare worker with PCR-confirmed SARS-CoV-2 infection or an uninfected control (not recorded which). Specimen: whole blood.

The CDR3 sequence: CASSQDWGETQYF. CDR3 in DNA: TGTGCCAGCAGCCAGGACTGGGGGGAGACCCAGTACTTC. The genes are TRBV11-2 and TRBJ2-5; D possibly uses TRBD1 or TRBD2 (5 bases each). This CDR3 region has 13 residues. Per germline, CDR1 SGHAT and CDR2 FQNNGV. V lost 5 bases and J lost 5, with 12 bases in between.